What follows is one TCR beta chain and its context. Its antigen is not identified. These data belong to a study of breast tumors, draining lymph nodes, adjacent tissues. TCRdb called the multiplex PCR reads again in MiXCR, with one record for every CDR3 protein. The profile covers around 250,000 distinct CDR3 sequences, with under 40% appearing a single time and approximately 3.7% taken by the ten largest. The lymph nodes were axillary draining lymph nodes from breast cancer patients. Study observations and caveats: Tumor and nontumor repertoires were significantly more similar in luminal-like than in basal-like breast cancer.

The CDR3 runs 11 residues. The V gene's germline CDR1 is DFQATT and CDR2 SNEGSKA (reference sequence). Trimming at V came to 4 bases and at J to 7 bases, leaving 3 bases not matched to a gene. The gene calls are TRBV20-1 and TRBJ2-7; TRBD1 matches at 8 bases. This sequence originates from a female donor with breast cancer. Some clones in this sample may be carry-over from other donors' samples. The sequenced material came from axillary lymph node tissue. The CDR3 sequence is CSAKDRDEQYF. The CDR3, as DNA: TGCAGTGCTAAGGACAGGGATGAGCAGTACTTC.